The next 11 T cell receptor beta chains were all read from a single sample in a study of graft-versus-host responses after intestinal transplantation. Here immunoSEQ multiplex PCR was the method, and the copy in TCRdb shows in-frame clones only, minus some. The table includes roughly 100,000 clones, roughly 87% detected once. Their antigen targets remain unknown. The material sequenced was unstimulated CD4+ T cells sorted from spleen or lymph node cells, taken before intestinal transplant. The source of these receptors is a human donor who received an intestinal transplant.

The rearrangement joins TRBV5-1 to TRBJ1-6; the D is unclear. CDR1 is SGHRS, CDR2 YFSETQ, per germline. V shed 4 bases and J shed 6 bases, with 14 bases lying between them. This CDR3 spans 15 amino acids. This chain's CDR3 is CASSTIQEGNSPLHF. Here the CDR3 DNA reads TGCGCCAGCAGCACCATTCAGGAGGGTAATTCACCCCTCCACTTT.

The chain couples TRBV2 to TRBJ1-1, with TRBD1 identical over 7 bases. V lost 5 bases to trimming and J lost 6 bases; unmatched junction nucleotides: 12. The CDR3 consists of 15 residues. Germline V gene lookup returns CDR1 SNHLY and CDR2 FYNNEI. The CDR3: CASSPDRSVIAEAFF. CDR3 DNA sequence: TGTGCCAGCAGTCCGGACAGGTCGGTGATCGCTGAAGCTTTCTTT.

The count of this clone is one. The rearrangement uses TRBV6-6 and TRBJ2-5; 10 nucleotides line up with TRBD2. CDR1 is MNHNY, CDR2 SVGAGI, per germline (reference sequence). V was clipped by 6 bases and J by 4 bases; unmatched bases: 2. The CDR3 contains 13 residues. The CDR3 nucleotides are TGTGCCAGCAGGAGGACTAGCGGAGAGACCCAGTACTTC. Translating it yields CASRRTSGETQYF.

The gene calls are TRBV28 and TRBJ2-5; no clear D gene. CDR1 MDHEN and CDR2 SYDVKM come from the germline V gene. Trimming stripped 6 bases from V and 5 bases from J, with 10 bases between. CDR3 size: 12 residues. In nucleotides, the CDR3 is TGTGCCAGCAGGCCCGGGCCCGAGACCCAGTACTTC. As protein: CASRPGPETQYF.

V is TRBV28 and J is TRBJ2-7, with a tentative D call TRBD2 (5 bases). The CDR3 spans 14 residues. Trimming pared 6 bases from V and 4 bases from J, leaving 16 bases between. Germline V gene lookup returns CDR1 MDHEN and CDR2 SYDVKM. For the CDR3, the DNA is TGTGCCAGCAGCCCAGCGAGGACTCCATACGAGCAGTACTTC. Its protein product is CASSPARTPYEQYF.

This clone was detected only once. CDR3 protein: CASRPGQGGSYEQYF. In nucleotides, the CDR3 is TGTGCCAGCAGGCCGGGACAGGGGGGATCCTACGAGCAGTACTTC. The chain uses TRBV6-5 and TRBJ2-7; 11 nucleotides align to TRBD1. Germline V gene lookup returns CDR1 MNHEY and CDR2 SVGAGI. V gave up 6 bases and J gave up 1 base; unmatched junction bases: 5. The CDR3 sequence is 15 residues long.

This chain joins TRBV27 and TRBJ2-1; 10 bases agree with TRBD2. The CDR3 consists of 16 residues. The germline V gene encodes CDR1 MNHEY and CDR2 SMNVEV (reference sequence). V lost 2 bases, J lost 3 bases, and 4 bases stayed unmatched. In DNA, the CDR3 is TGTGCCAGCAGTTTACGGGGACTAGCGAACTACAATGAGCAGTTCTTC. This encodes CASSLRGLANYNEQFF.

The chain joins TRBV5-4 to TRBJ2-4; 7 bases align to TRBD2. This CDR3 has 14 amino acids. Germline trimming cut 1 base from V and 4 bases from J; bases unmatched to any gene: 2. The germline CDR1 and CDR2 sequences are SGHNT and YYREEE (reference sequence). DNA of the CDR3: TGTGCCAGCAGCTTGTGGGGGGGAAAAAACATTCAGTACTTC. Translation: CASSLWGGKNIQYF. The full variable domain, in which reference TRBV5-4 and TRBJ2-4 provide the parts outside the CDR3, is ETGVTQSPTHLIKTRGQQVTLRCSSQSGHNTVSWYQQALGQGPQFIFQYYREEENGRGNFPPRFSGLQFPNYSSELNVNALELDDSALYLCASSLWGGKNIQYFGAGTRLSVL.

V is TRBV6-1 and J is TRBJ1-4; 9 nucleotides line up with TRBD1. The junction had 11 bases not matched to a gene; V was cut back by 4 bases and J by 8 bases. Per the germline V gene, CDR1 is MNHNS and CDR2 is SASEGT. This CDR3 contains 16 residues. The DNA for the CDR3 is TGTGCCAGCAGTGGGGACAGGGCAGGGACAAGGGAAAAACTGTTTTTT. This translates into CASSGDRAGTREKLFF.

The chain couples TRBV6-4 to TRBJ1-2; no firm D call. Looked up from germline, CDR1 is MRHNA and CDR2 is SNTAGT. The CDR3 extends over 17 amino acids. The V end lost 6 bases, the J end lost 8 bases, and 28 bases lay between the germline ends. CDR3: CASSRTFSLLVDTGYTF. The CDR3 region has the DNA TGTGCCAGCAGCCGAACATTCTCCCTGCTAGTTGATACGGGCTACACCTTC.

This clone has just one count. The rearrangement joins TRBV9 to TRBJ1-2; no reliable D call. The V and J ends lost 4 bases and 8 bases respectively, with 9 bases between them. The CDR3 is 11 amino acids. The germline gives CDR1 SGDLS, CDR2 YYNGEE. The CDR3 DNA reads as TGTGCCAGCAGCCGAGGGTCGGGCTACACCTTC. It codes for CASSRGSGYTF.